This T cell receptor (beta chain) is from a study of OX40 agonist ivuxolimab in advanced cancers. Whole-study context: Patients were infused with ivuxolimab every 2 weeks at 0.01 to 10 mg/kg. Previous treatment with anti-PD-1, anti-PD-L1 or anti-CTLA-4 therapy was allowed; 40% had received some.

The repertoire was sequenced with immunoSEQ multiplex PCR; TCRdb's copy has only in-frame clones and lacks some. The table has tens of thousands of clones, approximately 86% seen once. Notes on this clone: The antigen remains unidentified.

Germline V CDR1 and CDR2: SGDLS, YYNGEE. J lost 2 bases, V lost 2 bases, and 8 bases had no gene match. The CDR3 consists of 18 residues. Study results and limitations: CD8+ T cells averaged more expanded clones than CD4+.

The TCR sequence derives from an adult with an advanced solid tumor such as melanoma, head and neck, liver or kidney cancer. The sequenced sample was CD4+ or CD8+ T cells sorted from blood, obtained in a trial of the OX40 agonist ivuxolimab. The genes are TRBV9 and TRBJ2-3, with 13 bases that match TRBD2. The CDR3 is CASSVGTSGISYTDTQYF. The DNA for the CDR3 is TGTGCCAGCAGCGTCGGGACTAGCGGGATTTCGTACACAGATACGCAGTATTTT.